These T cell receptor beta chains were read from a single sample in a study of shared T cell receptors in the human thymus. The table came from immunoSEQ multiplex PCR; TCRdb's copy has only in-frame clones and leaves some out. The data show hundreds of thousands of clones, with about 87% seen just once and 0.0094% held by the top ten. These sequences were also reported in another study, on human thymus T cells.

Source material: thymocytes. Receptors were obtained from a boy under two years old with a congenital heart defect. CDR3s include the opening cysteine and the closing phenylalanine or tryptophan. Each record gives: clone size, V gene, J gene, D gene, CDR3 DNA, CDR3 protein. D genes are given only for firm matches. Expanded clones get a size class; other rows say once, few or many, or leave the size out.

clone_size: .
v_call: TRBV9
j_call: TRBJ2-3
d_call: TRBD2
cdr3_nt: TGTGCCAGCAGCGTAGTTGGGACTAGCGGAGATACGCAGTATTTT
cdr3_aa: CASSVVGTSGDTQYF

clone_size: .
v_call: TRBV10-1
j_call: TRBJ2-5
d_call: .
cdr3_nt: TGCGCCAGCAGTGAGTCGCCCACAGGGTGGTCCCAAGAGACCCAGTACTTC
cdr3_aa: CASSESPTGWSQETQYF

clone_size: .
v_call: TRBV2
j_call: TRBJ2-7
d_call: .
cdr3_nt: TGTGCCAGCAGTCCCCCGGGGGAAAGGAAGGAGTACTTC
cdr3_aa: CASSPPGERKEYF

clone_size: .
v_call: TRBV5-1
j_call: TRBJ1-1
d_call: TRBD1
cdr3_nt: TGCGCCAGCAGCTTTGGTCAGGGGGCAAAGAACACTGAAGCTTTCTTT
cdr3_aa: CASSFGQGAKNTEAFF

clone_size: .
v_call: TRBV21-1
j_call: TRBJ2-7
d_call: .
cdr3_nt: TGTGCCAGAATCGTACCGGACAGTAGCTACGAGCAGTACTTC
cdr3_aa: CARIVPDSSYEQYF

clone_size: .
v_call: TRBV7-2
j_call: TRBJ2-1
d_call: .
cdr3_nt: TGTGCCAGCAGCTTAGGGCTTTCGTGGGGGGGCAGTTTCCATGAGCAGTTCTTC
cdr3_aa: CASSLGLSWGGSFHEQFF

clone_size: .
v_call: TRBV9
j_call: TRBJ2-1
d_call: .
cdr3_nt: TGTGCCAGCAGCGTAGAGGGTAGAGCGGCCAATGAGCAGTTCTTC
cdr3_aa: CASSVEGRAANEQFF

clone_size: .
v_call: TRBV10-3
j_call: TRBJ1-1
d_call: .
cdr3_nt: TGTGCCATCAAACCCCGGGACACAGGATCTTTAGACACTGAAGCTTTCTTT
cdr3_aa: CAIKPRDTGSLDTEAFF

clone_size: .
v_call: TRBV6-6
j_call: TRBJ2-3
d_call: .
cdr3_nt: TGTGCCAGCAGTATCCGCGGGGCCCTCACAGATACGCAGTATTTT
cdr3_aa: CASSIRGALTDTQYF

clone_size: once
v_call: TRBV6-1
j_call: TRBJ2-7
d_call: .
cdr3_nt: TGTGCCAGCAGTTCCCCCGCGGGTGAGCAGTACTTC
cdr3_aa: CASSSPAGEQYF

clone_size: .
v_call: TRBV7-2
j_call: TRBJ2-7
d_call: TRBD2
cdr3_nt: TGTGCCAGCAGCCCCCCCGGACTAGCAAATAGCTACGAGCAGTACTTC
cdr3_aa: CASSPPGLANSYEQYF

clone_size: few
v_call: TRBV28
j_call: TRBJ1-6
d_call: .
cdr3_nt: TGTGCCAGCAGTTCAGTAAATTCACCCCTCCACTTT
cdr3_aa: CASSSVNSPLHF

clone_size: .
v_call: TRBV28
j_call: TRBJ2-5
d_call: TRBD2
cdr3_nt: TGTGCCAGCAGAGTAAGGGGGGTTCAGCGGGGGCCCGCCCAAGAGACCCAGTACTTC
cdr3_aa: CASRVRGVQRGPAQETQYF

clone_size: few
v_call: TRBV5-4
j_call: TRBJ1-2
d_call: .
cdr3_nt: TGTGCCAGCAGCTTGGAGGGGGTTGGCTACACCTTC
cdr3_aa: CASSLEGVGYTF

clone_size: once
v_call: TRBV5-1
j_call: TRBJ1-1
d_call: .
cdr3_nt: TGCGCCAGCAGCCCCTCGGCTGGGGGACTTGGGAACACTGAAGCTTTCTTT
cdr3_aa: CASSPSAGGLGNTEAFF

clone_size: .
v_call: TRBV28
j_call: TRBJ2-7
d_call: TRBD1
cdr3_nt: TGTGCCAGCAGTTTGCCCCGGGACAGGCCCTACGAGCAGTACTTC
cdr3_aa: CASSLPRDRPYEQYF

clone_size: .
v_call: TRBV11-2
j_call: TRBJ2-5
d_call: TRBD2
cdr3_nt: TGTGCCAGCAGCTTTCGGACTAGCGGGAGGGCCCGAGAGACCCAGTACTTC
cdr3_aa: CASSFRTSGRARETQYF

clone_size: .
v_call: TRBV7-2
j_call: TRBJ1-1
d_call: TRBD1
cdr3_nt: TGTGCCAGCAGCTTCCGGGACAGGGTGTTCATGAACACTGAAGCTTTCTTT
cdr3_aa: CASSFRDRVFMNTEAFF

clone_size: .
v_call: TRBV13
j_call: TRBJ2-7
d_call: TRBD2
cdr3_nt: TGTGCCAGCAGCTCCCTCGGGGGGGCCGATCTGAACGAGCAGTACTTC
cdr3_aa: CASSSLGGADLNEQYF

clone_size: .
v_call: TRBV29-1
j_call: TRBJ1-4
d_call: .
cdr3_nt: TGCAGCGTCGGGGAAAATGAAAAACTGTTTTTT
cdr3_aa: CSVGENEKLFF

clone_size: few
v_call: TRBV6-1
j_call: TRBJ2-2
d_call: TRBD2
cdr3_nt: TGTGCCAGCAGTGAAGGTAGGGGTAGCGGGGGCGTGTCCGGGGAGCTGTTTTTT
cdr3_aa: CASSEGRGSGGVSGELFF

clone_size: .
v_call: TRBV7-8
j_call: TRBJ1-5
d_call: TRBD1
cdr3_nt: TGTGCCAGCGGTACAGGGGCCGGGGATCAGCCCCAGCATTTT
cdr3_aa: CASGTGAGDQPQHF

clone_size: .
v_call: TRBV7-8
j_call: TRBJ2-1
d_call: TRBD2
cdr3_nt: TGTGCCAGCAGCTCCTATAAGACTAGCGGGGAGATCTACAATGAGCAGTTCTTC
cdr3_aa: CASSSYKTSGEIYNEQFF

clone_size: .
v_call: TRBV6-5
j_call: TRBJ2-1
d_call: TRBD2
cdr3_nt: TGTGCCAGCAGTTACTCCCTCTGGACTAGACATGAGCAGTTCTTC
cdr3_aa: CASSYSLWTRHEQFF

clone_size: .
v_call: TRBV7-8
j_call: TRBJ2-3
d_call: .
cdr3_nt: TGTGCCAGCAGCTTCATTGGGAGTGGTAGCACAGATACGCAGTATTTT
cdr3_aa: CASSFIGSGSTDTQYF

clone_size: .
v_call: TRBV6-6
j_call: TRBJ1-2
d_call: TRBD1
cdr3_nt: TGTGCCAGCAGGCTAAGACAGGGGGGAGGCTATGGCTACACCTTC
cdr3_aa: CASRLRQGGGYGYTF

clone_size: .
v_call: TRBV5-1
j_call: TRBJ2-1
d_call: .
cdr3_nt: TGCGCCAGCAGCTTACCGGGACAACTAAACCGCTCCTACAATGAGCAGTTCTTC
cdr3_aa: CASSLPGQLNRSYNEQFF

clone_size: .
v_call: TRBV19
j_call: TRBJ1-6
d_call: .
cdr3_nt: TGTGCCAGTGCCCGGACAGAAGACTCCTATAATTCACCCCTCCACTTT
cdr3_aa: CASARTEDSYNSPLHF

clone_size: .
v_call: TRBV5-6
j_call: TRBJ2-1
d_call: TRBD2
cdr3_nt: TGTGCCAGCAGCTTTTTAGGACTAGCGGGTTGGAGCTCCTACAATGAGCAGTTCTTC
cdr3_aa: CASSFLGLAGWSSYNEQFF

clone_size: .
v_call: TRBV4-1
j_call: TRBJ2-3
d_call: TRBD2
cdr3_nt: TGCGCCAGCAGCAACGACTGGGGCGGGGGGGAGGATGGCACAGATACGCAGTATTTT
cdr3_aa: CASSNDWGGGEDGTDTQYF

clone_size: .
v_call: TRBV28
j_call: TRBJ1-3
d_call: TRBD1
cdr3_nt: TGTGCCAGCAGTCCGGAACCGGGACAGTACGTGTTCCCCATATATTTT
cdr3_aa: CASSPEPGQYVFPIYF

clone_size: .
v_call: TRBV19
j_call: TRBJ2-2
d_call: TRBD1
cdr3_nt: TGTGCCAGTAGTCCCAGGACAGGGAGGTACACCGGGGAGCTGTTTTTT
cdr3_aa: CASSPRTGRYTGELFF